Listed below are T cell receptor beta chains from one sample, sequenced in a study of T cell responses to AZD1222 COVID-19 vaccine. Sequencing used immunoSEQ multiplex PCR; TCRdb keeps in-frame clones, though not all of them. The data show about 110,000 clones, around 90% seen once. Sequenced material: peripheral blood, taken on day 0 of MenACWY control vaccination. Every receptor here comes from an adult in good health. CDR3s leave out the opening cysteine and the closing phenylalanine or tryptophan. Clone size is given for some rows only: seen once, a few or many times, or a class if the clone is expanded.

J gene: TRBJ1-1; clone size: NA; V gene: TRBV28; CDR3 protein: ASRKQGSTEAF
J gene: TRBJ2-1; clone size: NA; V gene: TRBV30; CDR3 protein: AWSVAGGGNEQF
J gene: TRBJ1-5; clone size: NA; V gene: TRBV6-5; CDR3 protein: ASSYSIQGIGGPQH
J gene: TRBJ1-2; clone size: NA; V gene: TRBV5-1; CDR3 protein: ASSSERPNYGYT
J gene: TRBJ2-7; clone size: few; V gene: TRBV12-3/TRBV12-4; CDR3 protein: ASSSGYEQY
J gene: TRBJ1-4; clone size: NA; V gene: TRBV7-8; CDR3 protein: ASSFGGGREKLF
J gene: TRBJ2-7; clone size: once; V gene: TRBV7-9; CDR3 protein: ASSLARRRTYEQY
J gene: TRBJ2-5; clone size: NA; V gene: TRBV6-6; CDR3 protein: ASSPQETQY
J gene: TRBJ1-1; clone size: NA; V gene: TRBV2; CDR3 protein: ASMSLSGLTEAF
J gene: TRBJ1-1; clone size: NA; V gene: TRBV6-5; CDR3 protein: ASSQLTGNTEAF
J gene: TRBJ1-2; clone size: NA; V gene: TRBV28; CDR3 protein: ASSLRQGVFYGYT
J gene: TRBJ2-7; clone size: NA; V gene: TRBV27; CDR3 protein: ASSLSVTTGVTSYEQY
J gene: TRBJ2-3; clone size: NA; V gene: TRBV6-6; CDR3 protein: ASSPHSGGTSTDTQY
J gene: TRBJ1-1; clone size: NA; V gene: TRBV6-5; CDR3 protein: ASSLQGRAF
J gene: TRBJ1-2; clone size: NA; V gene: TRBV11-2; CDR3 protein: ASSLDREGRYGYT
J gene: TRBJ2-5; clone size: NA; V gene: TRBV9; CDR3 protein: ASSVGTFGHQETQY
J gene: TRBJ2-7; clone size: NA; V gene: TRBV9; CDR3 protein: ASSVDGQGIYEQY
J gene: TRBJ2-7; clone size: once; V gene: TRBV9; CDR3 protein: ASSVAGNYEQY
J gene: TRBJ1-5; clone size: NA; V gene: TRBV19; CDR3 protein: ASSTRDSQPQH
J gene: TRBJ1-4; clone size: NA; V gene: TRBV12-1; CDR3 protein: ASSFLGTTDEKLF
J gene: TRBJ2-3; clone size: NA; V gene: TRBV6-5; CDR3 protein: ASSQGLAATQY
J gene: TRBJ1-4; clone size: NA; V gene: TRBV9; CDR3 protein: ASSPRTGLNEKLF